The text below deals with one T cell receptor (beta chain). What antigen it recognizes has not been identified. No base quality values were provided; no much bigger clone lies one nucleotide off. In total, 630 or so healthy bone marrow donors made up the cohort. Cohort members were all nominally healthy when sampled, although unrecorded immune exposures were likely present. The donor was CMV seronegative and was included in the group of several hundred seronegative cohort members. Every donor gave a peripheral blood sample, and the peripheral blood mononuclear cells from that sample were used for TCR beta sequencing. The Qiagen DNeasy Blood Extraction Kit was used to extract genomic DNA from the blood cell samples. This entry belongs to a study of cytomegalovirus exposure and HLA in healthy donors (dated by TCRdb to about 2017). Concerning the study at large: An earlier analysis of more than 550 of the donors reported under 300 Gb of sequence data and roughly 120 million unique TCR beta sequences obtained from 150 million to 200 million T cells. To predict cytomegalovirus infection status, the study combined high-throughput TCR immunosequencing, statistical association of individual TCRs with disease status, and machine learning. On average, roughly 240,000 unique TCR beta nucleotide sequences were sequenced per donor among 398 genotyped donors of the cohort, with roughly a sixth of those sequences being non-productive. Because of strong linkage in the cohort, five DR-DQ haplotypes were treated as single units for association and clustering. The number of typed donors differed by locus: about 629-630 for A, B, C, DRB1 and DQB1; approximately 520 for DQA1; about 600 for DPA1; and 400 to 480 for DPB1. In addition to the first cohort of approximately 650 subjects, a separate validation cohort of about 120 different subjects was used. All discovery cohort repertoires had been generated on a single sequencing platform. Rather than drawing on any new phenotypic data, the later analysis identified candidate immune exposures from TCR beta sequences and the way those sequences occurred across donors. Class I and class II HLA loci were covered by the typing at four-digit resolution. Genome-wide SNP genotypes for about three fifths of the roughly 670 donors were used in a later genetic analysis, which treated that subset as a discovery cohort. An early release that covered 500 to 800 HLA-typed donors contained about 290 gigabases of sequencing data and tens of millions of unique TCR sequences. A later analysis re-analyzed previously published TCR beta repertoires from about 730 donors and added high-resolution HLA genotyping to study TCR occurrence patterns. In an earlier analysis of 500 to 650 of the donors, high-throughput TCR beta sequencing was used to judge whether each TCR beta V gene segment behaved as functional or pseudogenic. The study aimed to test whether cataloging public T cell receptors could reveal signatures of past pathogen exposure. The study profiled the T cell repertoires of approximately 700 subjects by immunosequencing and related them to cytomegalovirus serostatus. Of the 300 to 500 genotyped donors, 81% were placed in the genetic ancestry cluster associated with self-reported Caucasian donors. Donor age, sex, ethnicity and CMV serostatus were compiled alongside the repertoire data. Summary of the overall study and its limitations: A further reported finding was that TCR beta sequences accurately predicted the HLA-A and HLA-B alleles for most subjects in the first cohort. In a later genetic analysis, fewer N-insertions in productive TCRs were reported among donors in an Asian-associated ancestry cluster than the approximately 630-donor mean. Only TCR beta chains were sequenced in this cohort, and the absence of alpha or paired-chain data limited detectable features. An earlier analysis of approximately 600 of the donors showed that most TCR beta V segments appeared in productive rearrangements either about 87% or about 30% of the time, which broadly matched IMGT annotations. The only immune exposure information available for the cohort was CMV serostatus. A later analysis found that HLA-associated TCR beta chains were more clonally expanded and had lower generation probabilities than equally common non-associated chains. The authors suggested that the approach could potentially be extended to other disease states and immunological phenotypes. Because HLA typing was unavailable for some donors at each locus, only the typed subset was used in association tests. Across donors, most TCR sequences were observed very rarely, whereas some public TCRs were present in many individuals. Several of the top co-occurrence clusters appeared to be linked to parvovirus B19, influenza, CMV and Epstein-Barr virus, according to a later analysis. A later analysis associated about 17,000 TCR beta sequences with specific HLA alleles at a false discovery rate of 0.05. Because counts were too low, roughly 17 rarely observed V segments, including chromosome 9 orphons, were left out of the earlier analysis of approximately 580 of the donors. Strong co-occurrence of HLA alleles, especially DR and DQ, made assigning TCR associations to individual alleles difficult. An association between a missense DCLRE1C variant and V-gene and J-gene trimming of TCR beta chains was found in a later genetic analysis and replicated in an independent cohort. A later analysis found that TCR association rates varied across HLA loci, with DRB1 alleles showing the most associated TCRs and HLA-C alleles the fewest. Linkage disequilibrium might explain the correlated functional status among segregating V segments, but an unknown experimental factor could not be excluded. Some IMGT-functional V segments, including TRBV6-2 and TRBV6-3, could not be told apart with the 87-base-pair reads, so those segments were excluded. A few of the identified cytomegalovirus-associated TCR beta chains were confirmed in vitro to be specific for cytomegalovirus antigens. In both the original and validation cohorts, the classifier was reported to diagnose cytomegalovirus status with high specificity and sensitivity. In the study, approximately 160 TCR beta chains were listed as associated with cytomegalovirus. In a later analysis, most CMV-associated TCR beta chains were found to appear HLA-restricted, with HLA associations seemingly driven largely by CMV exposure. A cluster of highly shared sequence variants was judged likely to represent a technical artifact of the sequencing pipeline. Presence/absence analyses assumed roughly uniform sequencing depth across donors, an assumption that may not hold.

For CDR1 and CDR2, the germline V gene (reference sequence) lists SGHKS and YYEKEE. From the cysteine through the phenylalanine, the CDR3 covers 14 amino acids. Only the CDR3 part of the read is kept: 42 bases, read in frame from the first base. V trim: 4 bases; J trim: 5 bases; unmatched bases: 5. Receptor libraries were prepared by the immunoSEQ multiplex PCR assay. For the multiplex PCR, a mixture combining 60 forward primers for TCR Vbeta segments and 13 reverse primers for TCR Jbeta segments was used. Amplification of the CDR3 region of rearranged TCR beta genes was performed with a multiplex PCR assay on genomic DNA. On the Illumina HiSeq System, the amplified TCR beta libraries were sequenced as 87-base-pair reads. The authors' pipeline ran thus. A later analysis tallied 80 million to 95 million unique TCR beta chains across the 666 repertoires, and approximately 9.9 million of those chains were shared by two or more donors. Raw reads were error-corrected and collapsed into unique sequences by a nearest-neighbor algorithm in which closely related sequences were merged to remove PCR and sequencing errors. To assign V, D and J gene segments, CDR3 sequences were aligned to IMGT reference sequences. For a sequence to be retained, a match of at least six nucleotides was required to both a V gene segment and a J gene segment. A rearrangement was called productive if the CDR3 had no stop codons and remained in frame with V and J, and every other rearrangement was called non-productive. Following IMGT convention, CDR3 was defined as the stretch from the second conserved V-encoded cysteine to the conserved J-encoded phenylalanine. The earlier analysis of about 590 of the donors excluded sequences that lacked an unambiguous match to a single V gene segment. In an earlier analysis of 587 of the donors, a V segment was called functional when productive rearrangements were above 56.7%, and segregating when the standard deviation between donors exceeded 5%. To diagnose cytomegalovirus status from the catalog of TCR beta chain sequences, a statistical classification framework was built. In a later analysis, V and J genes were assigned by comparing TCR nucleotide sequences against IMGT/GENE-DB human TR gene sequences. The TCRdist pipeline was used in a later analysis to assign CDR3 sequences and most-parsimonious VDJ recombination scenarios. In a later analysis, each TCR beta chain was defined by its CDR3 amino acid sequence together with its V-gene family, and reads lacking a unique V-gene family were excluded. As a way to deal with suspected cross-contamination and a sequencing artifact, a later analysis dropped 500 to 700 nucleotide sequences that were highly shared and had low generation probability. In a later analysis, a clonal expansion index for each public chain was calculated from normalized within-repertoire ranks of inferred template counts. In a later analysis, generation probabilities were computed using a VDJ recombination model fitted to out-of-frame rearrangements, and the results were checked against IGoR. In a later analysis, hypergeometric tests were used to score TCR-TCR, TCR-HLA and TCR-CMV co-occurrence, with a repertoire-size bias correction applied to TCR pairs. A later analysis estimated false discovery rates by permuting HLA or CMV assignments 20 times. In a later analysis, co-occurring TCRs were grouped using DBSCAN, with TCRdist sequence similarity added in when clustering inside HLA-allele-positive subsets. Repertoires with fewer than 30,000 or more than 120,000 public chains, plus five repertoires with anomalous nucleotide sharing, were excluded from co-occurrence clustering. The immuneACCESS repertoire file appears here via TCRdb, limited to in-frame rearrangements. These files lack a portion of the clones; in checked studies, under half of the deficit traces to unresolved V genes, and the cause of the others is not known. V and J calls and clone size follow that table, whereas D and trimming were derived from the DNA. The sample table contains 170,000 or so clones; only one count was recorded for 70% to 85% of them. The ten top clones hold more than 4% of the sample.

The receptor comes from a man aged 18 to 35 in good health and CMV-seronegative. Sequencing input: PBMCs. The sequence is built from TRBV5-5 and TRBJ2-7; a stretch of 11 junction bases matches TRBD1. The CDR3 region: CASSNGQGADEQYF. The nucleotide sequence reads TGTGCCAGCAGCAACGGACAGGGGGCCGACGAGCAGTACTTC.